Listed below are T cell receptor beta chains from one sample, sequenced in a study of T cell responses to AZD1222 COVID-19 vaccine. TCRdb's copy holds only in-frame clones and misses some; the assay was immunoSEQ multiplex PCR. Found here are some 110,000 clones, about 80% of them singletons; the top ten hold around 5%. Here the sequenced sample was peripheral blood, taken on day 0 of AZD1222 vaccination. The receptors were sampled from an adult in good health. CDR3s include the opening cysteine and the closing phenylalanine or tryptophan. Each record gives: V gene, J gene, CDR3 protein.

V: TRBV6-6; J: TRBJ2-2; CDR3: CASSPPRTSPGELFF
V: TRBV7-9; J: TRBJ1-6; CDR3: CASSLEGYYNSPLHF
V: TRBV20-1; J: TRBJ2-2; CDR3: CSASSGAPGELFF
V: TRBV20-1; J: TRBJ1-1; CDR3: CSATGGTEAFF
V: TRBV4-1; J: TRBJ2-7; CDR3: CASSQEPPGIKYEQYF
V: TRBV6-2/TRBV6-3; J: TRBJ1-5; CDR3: CASSYPITGQPQHF
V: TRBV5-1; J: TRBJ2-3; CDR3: CASSPYGGSTDTQYF
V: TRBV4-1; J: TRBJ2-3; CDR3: CASSPAAGGRNTQYF
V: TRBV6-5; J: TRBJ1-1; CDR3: CASIGEPPSRAFF
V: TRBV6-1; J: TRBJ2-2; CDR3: CASSEALGGQGAGELFF
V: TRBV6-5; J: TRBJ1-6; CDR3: CASLNNRGQNSPLHF
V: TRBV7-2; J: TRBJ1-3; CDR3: CASSQNQGVAGNTIYF
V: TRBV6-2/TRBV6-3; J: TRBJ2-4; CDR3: CASSYPLAGTKNIQYF
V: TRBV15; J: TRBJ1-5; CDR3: CATSGKTARQPQHF
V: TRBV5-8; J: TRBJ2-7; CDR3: CASKSVSYEQYF
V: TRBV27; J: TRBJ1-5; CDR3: CASSTGQGAYSNQPQHF
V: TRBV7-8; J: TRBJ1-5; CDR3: CASSQHYGDRVGQPQHF
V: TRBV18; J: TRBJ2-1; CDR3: CASSPSGLAGTDEQFF
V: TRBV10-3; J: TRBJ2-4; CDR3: CAIRGGGPQNIQYF
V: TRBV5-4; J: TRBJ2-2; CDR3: CASSLGLAETGELFF
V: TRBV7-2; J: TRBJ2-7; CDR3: CASSFNRGLEQYF
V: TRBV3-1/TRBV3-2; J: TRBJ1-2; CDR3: CASSQMDRDSYTF
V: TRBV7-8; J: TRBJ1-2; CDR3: CASSLATGTYYGYTF
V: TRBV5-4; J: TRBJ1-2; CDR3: CASSLSRTGNGYTF
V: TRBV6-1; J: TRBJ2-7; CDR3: CASSEEGGGQGSDEQYF
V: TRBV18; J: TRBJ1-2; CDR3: CASSKDRVYGYTF
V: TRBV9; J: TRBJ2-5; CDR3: CASSVGLALETQYF
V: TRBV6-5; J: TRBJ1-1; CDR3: CASSPTQEMNTEAFF
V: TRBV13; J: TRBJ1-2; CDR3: CASSFGDRGYYGYTF
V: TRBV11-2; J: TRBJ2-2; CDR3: CASSPTAGAGGELFF
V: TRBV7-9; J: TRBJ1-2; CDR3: CASSLEGGYHGYTF
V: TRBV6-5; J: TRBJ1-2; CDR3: CASSYFRGRSYGYTF
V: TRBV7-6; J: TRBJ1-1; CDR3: CASSFTPLVTNTEAFF
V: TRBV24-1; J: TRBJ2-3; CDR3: CATSVSGADTQYF
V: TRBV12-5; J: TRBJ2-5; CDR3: CASGQGTSGGLQETQYF
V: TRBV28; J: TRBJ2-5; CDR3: CASSLWGLGETQYF
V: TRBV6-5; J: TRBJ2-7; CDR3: CASSYSSGGSYEQYF
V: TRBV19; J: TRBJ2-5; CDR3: CASSSGNQETQYF
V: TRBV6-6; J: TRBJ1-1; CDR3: CASSLRMYTEAFF
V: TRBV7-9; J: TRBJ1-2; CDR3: CASSFAGGTLYGYTF
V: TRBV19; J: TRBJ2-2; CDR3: CATTNANTGELFF